The 20 T cell receptor beta chains listed next were all sequenced from one sample in a study of T cells after yellow fever vaccination. TCRdb analysed the 5' RACE reads with MiXCR anew, one entry per CDR3 protein. The table records about 74,000 distinct CDR3 sequences, more than 5.5% of them present only once. The material was CD8+ T cells sorted from PBMCs, obtained about 5 days after the first yellow fever vaccination. The source is a man in his late teens or twenties who received the YFV17D yellow fever vaccine.

The chain combines TRBV3-1 with TRBJ1-5, with D uncertain. The CDR3 contains 12 residues. Trimming took off 3 bases at V and 4 bases at J, with 4 bases between the two ends. Germline CDR1 reads LGHDT; CDR2 reads YNNKEL (reference sequence). The CDR3 bases are TGTGCCAGCAGCCAGATGAATCAGCCCCAGCATTTT. This encodes CASSQMNQPQHF.

CDR3: CATLRTGSNYGYTF. The CDR3 nucleotides read TGTGCCACTCTACGGACAGGTAGTAACTATGGCTACACCTTC. This rearrangement joins TRBV19 to TRBJ1-2; 7 bases are shared with TRBD1. CDR1 and CDR2 (germline): LNHDA, SQIVND (reference sequence). Trimming took 10 bases from V and 1 from J; bases not matched to a gene: 9. The CDR3 has 14 amino acids.

This clonotype has ten or more counts. This chain connects TRBV20-1 to TRBJ2-2, with D uncertain. CDR3 length: 11 amino acids. Germline CDR1 is DFQATT and CDR2 is SNEGSKA (reference sequence). V lost 6 bases and J 6 bases, leaving 8 bases between the germline ends. DNA of the CDR3: TGCAGTGCACCATGGGCCGGGGAGCTGTTTTTT. Translation gives CSAPWAGELFF.

The chain is built from TRBV6-5 and TRBJ1-2; D might be TRBD1 (5 bases). CDR1 is MNHEY, CDR2 SVGAGI, per germline. This CDR3 has 15 residues. V was trimmed by 2 bases and J by 4 bases, leaving 14 bases between them. The CDR3 here is CASSYAGKVGYGYTF. CDR3 nucleotide sequence: TGTGCCAGCAGTTACGCAGGGAAGGTGGGCTATGGCTACACCTTC.

This clonotype was observed many times. CDR3 bases: TGTGCCAGCAGTTTTGGGGGGGGCACAGATACGCAGTATTTT. Translating it yields CASSFGGGTDTQYF. V gene TRBV28 combines with J gene TRBJ2-3, with 7 bases fitting TRBD2. The CDR3 totals 14 residues. V gave up 3 bases and J gave up 1 base; unmatched junction bases: 1. Germline loops: CDR1 MDHEN, CDR2 SYDVKM.

The table lists this clonotype with a few counts. The chain carries TRBV12-3 or TRBV12-4 and TRBJ1-2; possibly TRBD1 for D (6 bases). The CDR3 runs 17 residues. V lost 5 bases and J 7 bases, leaving 26 bases between the germline ends. CDR3 residues: CASSPLGGGQGLRGYTF. The DNA for the CDR3 is TGTGCCAGCAGTCCATTAGGGGGGGGGCAGGGCCTCCGTGGCTACACCTTC.

This clonotype was detected many times. The rearrangement joins TRBV4-1 to TRBJ1-5, with D uncertain. Germline V lookup: CDR1 MGHRA, CDR2 YSYEKL. The V and J ends lost 2 bases and 0 bases respectively, with 8 bases between them. The CDR3 has 15 residues. The DNA for the CDR3 is TGCGCCAGCAGCCAAAGGACGGATAGCAATCAGCCCCAGCATTTT. This encodes CASSQRTDSNQPQHF.

Comments on this clonotype: The CDR3 does not close with the conserved phenylalanine or tryptophan, likely indicating a read error. The chain recombines TRBV12-3 or TRBV12-4 with TRBJ2-2; unclear D gene. V was clipped by 3 bases and J by 1 base, with 6 bases between them. This CDR3 spans 14 amino acids. CDR3 residues: CASSFLGNTGELFL. DNA of the CDR3: TGTGCCAGCAGTTTTTTAGGGAACACCGGGGAGCTGTTTTTA.

In this sample, this clonotype turned up a few times. The gene calls are TRBV27 and TRBJ1-2, with TRBD1 matching over 8 bases. The CDR3 is 16 amino acids. Germline CDR1 and CDR2: MNHEY and SMNVEV (reference sequence). Unmatched junction bases numbered 9, after V lost 3 bases and J lost 3 bases. In DNA, the CDR3 is TGTGCCAGCAGTTTCTCCCAGGGGGCGATCGACTATGGCTACACCTTC. It encodes CASSFSQGAIDYGYTF.

This clonotype was counted many times. The V gene is TRBV11-2, the J gene TRBJ2-7; 11 nucleotides match TRBD1. Germline CDR1 reads SGHAT; CDR2 reads FQNNGV. This CDR3 comprises 15 residues. Trimming at V came to 5 bases and at J to 4 bases, leaving 7 bases not matched to a gene. CDR3 amino acids: CASSPGTGGQYEQYV. For the CDR3, the DNA is TGTGCCAGCAGCCCCGGGACAGGGGGACAATACGAGCAGTACGTC.

This clonotype occurred many times. The rearrangement joins TRBV7-9 to TRBJ2-5; D tentatively fits TRBD1 or TRBD2 (5 bases each). Trimming shortened V by 5 bases and J by 7 bases, and 14 bases separated the two germline ends. Germline loops: CDR1 SEHNR, CDR2 FQNEAQ (reference sequence). CDR3 size: 13 residues. The CDR3 DNA follows: TGTGCCAGCAGCCCGGGGACCGCGGGGACCCAGTACTTC. Its translation is CASSPGTAGTQYF.

This clonotype has ten or more counts. DNA of the CDR3: TGCGCCAGCAGCCAAGATGGACGGGGGAGCACAGATACGCAGTATTTT. Its translation is CASSQDGRGSTDTQYF. J is TRBJ2-3 and V is TRBV4-3; D is perhaps TRBD2 (6 bases). Germline-derived CDR1 and CDR2 are LGHNA and YSLEER. V lost 0 bases, J lost 0 bases, and 10 bases lay in between. This CDR3 has 16 amino acids.

Only a few counts were recorded for this clonotype. This chain links TRBV4-1 with TRBJ2-1, with a possible D match to TRBD2 (5 bases). The CDR3 contains 16 residues. Between the trimmed V and J ends, which lost 0 bases and 7 bases, there was a span of 16 bases. Germline values: CDR1 MGHRA, CDR2 YSYEKL. The CDR3 spells CASSQDWSYGKNEQFF. The DNA of the CDR3 is TGCGCCAGCAGCCAAGACTGGTCTTACGGGAAGAATGAGCAGTTCTTC.

V usage is TRBV5-1 and J usage is TRBJ2-1; D may be TRBD1 (6 bases). The germline V and J ends were trimmed by 4 bases and 3 bases, with 14 bases remaining between them. CDR1 is SGHRS and CDR2 is YFSETQ in the germline V gene. The CDR3 totals 15 residues. In DNA, the CDR3 is TGCGCCAGCAGCGATCACAGGGCCTACTACAATGAGCAGTTCTTC. Protein sequence: CASSDHRAYYNEQFF.

This clonotype appeared many times. The gene calls are TRBV7-6 and TRBJ2-1; 11 bases line up with TRBD1. Germline CDR1 SGHVS, CDR2 FNYEAQ. V lost 4 bases and J lost 6; bases outside the gene matches: 5. The CDR3 spans 15 residues. This CDR3 reads CASSSGQGDPNEQFF. The CDR3 DNA follows: TGTGCCAGCAGCTCGGGACAGGGGGACCCCAATGAGCAGTTCTTC.

This clonotype was counted only a few times. The chain couples TRBV4-1 to TRBJ2-3, with 8 nucleotides matching TRBD1. CDR1 MGHRA and CDR2 YSYEKL come from the germline V gene. Trimming at V came to 1 base and at J to 2 bases, leaving 5 bases not matched to a gene. The CDR3 spans 16 residues. For the CDR3, the DNA is TGCGCCAGCAGCCAAGGCGACAGGGGCTTCACAGATACGCAGTATTTT. Amino acids: CASSQGDRGFTDTQYF.

This clonotype was counted between two and nine times. CDR3 nucleotides: TGCGCCAGCAGCCAAGATATAGCTGCCTACGAGCAGTACTTC. Its translation: CASSQDIAAYEQYF. The chain combines TRBV4-3 with TRBJ2-7; the D is unclear. Trimming stripped 0 bases from V and 2 bases from J, with 8 bases between. CDR1 LGHNA and CDR2 YSLEER come from the germline V gene. The CDR3 is 14 amino acids.

CDR3 residues: CASSDRSYEQYF. As DNA, the CDR3 is TGCGCCAGCAGTGACAGATCCTACGAGCAGTACTTC. This rearrangement joins TRBV10-2 to TRBJ2-7, with D unclear. Per germline, CDR1 WSHSY and CDR2 SAAADI. Trimming cost V 3 bases and J 1 base, with 4 bases left between them. The CDR3 is made up of 12 amino acids.

This clonotype was recorded at least ten times. Written as DNA, the CDR3 is TGTGCCAGCAGCCCCCCGAAGCGAGGCACTGAAGCTTTCTTT. Protein product: CASSPPKRGTEAFF. The V call is TRBV7-8, the J call TRBJ1-1; D is undetermined. Trimming removed 5 bases at V and 4 bases at J, with 14 bases between. CDR3 length: 14 residues. CDR1 and CDR2 from the germline V gene are SGHVS and FQNEAQ.

This clonotype occurred a few times. The CDR3 reads CASSQGRGPAQEPQHF. Written as DNA, the CDR3 is TGTGCCAGCAGCCAAGGGCGCGGCCCGGCGCAGGAGCCCCAGCATTTT. The chain links TRBV3-1 to TRBJ1-5; D is unclear. V was clipped by 1 base and J by 8 bases, with 18 bases between them. This CDR3 region has 16 residues. The germline CDR1 and CDR2 sequences are LGHDT and YNNKEL (reference sequence).